These 32 T cell receptor beta chains share one sample of origin, sequenced in a study of shared clonotypes between healthy human individuals. Sequencing was performed with immunoSEQ multiplex PCR; in TCRdb, only in-frame clones are kept and a portion is missing. The table has 2 million to 2.5 million clones, just under 95% seen once. What was sequenced was naive CD4+ T cells from PBMCs. Sample subset: CD45RA+ positively selected. Every receptor here comes from a man in his late teens or twenties in good health. Some clones in this sample may be carry-over from other donors' samples.

V is TRBV29-1 and J is TRBJ2-7, with a possible D match to TRBD1 (7 bases). V dropped 4 bases and J dropped 2 bases, with 15 bases sitting between them. Per germline, CDR1 SQVTM and CDR2 ANQGSEA. The CDR3 sequence is 14 residues long. The CDR3 region has the DNA TGCAGCGTTGGGTCAGGGGGAGGAACCTACGAGCAGTACTTC. Encoded protein: CSVGSGGGTYEQYF.

The chain has TRBV5-5 and TRBJ2-5; no clear D. The length of the CDR3 is 13 residues. Trimming removed 0 bases at V and 5 bases at J, with 8 bases between. The V gene's germline CDR1 is SGHKS and CDR2 YYEKEE (reference sequence). CDR3: CASSLGSRETQYF. CDR3 coding DNA: TGTGCCAGCAGCTTGGGGTCGCGGGAGACCCAGTACTTC.

This rearrangement joins TRBV6-5 to TRBJ2-7; D is possibly TRBD1 or TRBD2 (5 bases each). The germline CDR1 and CDR2 sequences are MNHEY and SVGAGI. This CDR3 spans 15 amino acids. V lost 8 bases to trimming and J lost 0 bases, with 17 bases between them. The CDR3 loop reads CASGSGRDRSYEQYF. CDR3 sequence (DNA): TGTGCCAGCGGGTCGGGACGGGACCGCTCCTACGAGCAGTACTTC.

This clone occurred once. The gene calls are TRBV7-3 and TRBJ2-6; TRBD1 agrees at 10 bases. CDR1 is SGHTA, CDR2 FQGTGA, per germline. V lost 5 bases to trimming and J lost 1 base; unmatched junction nucleotides: 11. This CDR3 has 19 amino acids. In DNA form, the CDR3 reads TGTGCCAGCAGCCCCCGGGACAGGGGTAGCTTGTCTGGGGCCAACGTCCTGACTTTC. Translating gives CASSPRDRGSLSGANVLTF. Full variable domain (rest looked up from reference TRBV7-3 and TRBJ2-6): GAGVSQTPSNKVTEKGKYVELRCDPISGHTALYWYRQSLGQGPEFLIYFQGTGAADDSGLPNDRFFAVRPEGSVSTLKIQRTERGDSAVYLCASSPRDRGSLSGANVLTFGAGSRLTVL.

For this clone: This sample also contains other DNA sequences that code for the same CDR3. The chain carries TRBV27 and TRBJ2-7; no reliable D call. The CDR3 runs 13 residues. Trimming removed 2 bases at V and 4 bases at J, with 9 bases between. CDR1 and CDR2 (germline): MNHEY, SMNVEV (reference sequence). The CDR3 protein is CASSLVSGYEQYF. For the CDR3, the DNA is TGTGCCAGCAGTTTAGTATCGGGTTACGAGCAGTACTTC.

The chain has TRBV15 and TRBJ2-3; D assignment may be TRBD1 or TRBD2 (5 bases each). The CDR3 is made up of 15 amino acids. Trimming took 3 bases from V and 1 from J, leaving 11 bases between them. From germline, CDR1 is LNHNV and CDR2 YYDKDF (reference sequence). The CDR3 loop reads CATSRGTTRTDTQYF. CDR3 nucleotide sequence: TGTGCCACCAGCAGGGGGACCACACGCACAGATACGCAGTATTTT. The full variable domain, its missing parts supplied by reference TRBV15 and TRBJ2-3, is DAMVIQNPRYQVTQFGKPVTLSCSQTLNHNVMYWYQQKSSQAPKLLFHYYDKDFNNEADTPDNFQSRRPNTSFCFLDIRSPGLGDTAMYLCATSRGTTRTDTQYFGPGTRLTVL.

The sample holds a few counts of this clone. Other nucleotide sequences in the sample specify the same CDR3. The V and J genes are TRBV10-3 and TRBJ2-5, with TRBD1 as a possible D gene (6 bases). This CDR3 comprises 13 residues. Deletions cut 3 bases from V and 4 bases from J, with 9 bases between. Germline CDR1 and CDR2: ENHRY and SYGVKD. The CDR3 loop is CAISDEQGETQYF. The CDR3 DNA sequence: TGTGCCATCAGTGATGAACAGGGAGAGACCCAGTACTTC.

V and J are TRBV10-3 and TRBJ2-1; 9 nucleotides match TRBD1. The V gene's germline CDR1 is ENHRY and CDR2 SYGVKD. V shed 6 bases and J 5 bases; nucleotides not matched to a gene: 8. This CDR3 contains 15 residues. CDR3: CAISKGQGTDNEQFF. DNA for the CDR3: TGTGCCATCAGCAAGGGACAGGGAACGGACAATGAGCAGTTCTTC.

On this clone itself: The same CDR3 can be traced to other DNA sequences in this sample. The chain is built from TRBV7-2 and TRBJ1-2; 7 bases fit TRBD1. The ends lost 1 base at V and 0 bases at J; junction bases unmatched: 2. CDR3 length: 15 amino acids. Germline V lookup: CDR1 SGHTA, CDR2 FQGNSA. CDR3 in amino acids: CASSLGGTANYGYTF. As DNA, the CDR3 is TGTGCCAGCAGCTTAGGAGGGACAGCTAACTATGGCTACACCTTC.

The chain is built from TRBV29-1 and TRBJ2-1; unclear D gene. The CDR3 extends over 14 amino acids. CDR1 and CDR2 (germline): SQVTM, ANQGSEA. The V end was cut by 3 bases, the J end by 1 base, with 10 bases between. The CDR3: CSVEPERSYNEQFF. DNA of the CDR3: TGCAGCGTTGAGCCTGAAAGGTCCTACAATGAGCAGTTCTTC.

This clone was seen a few times. Other DNA sequences of this sample code for an identical CDR3. The gene calls are TRBV18 and TRBJ1-1; D uncertain. This CDR3 has 11 amino acids. Germline V gene lookup returns CDR1 KGHSH and CDR2 LQKENI. The V gene lost 2 bases and the J gene lost 4 bases, with 2 bases spanning the gap. CDR3 nucleotide sequence: TGTGCCAGCTCACCATCCACTGAAGCTTTCTTT. Its translation: CASSPSTEAFF. Using reference TRBV18 and TRBJ1-1 for the parts outside the CDR3, the full variable domain is NAGVMQNPRHLVRRRGQEARLRCSPMKGHSHVYWYRQLPEEGLKFMVYLQKENIIDESGMPKERFSAEFPKEGPSILRIQQVVRGDSAAYFCASSPSTEAFFGQGTRLTVV.

CDR3: CAWSVINTIYF. CDR3 DNA sequence: TGTGCCTGGAGTGTTATCAACACCATATATTTT. The genes are TRBV30 and TRBJ1-3, with D uncertain. This CDR3 is built from 11 residues. The germline V gene has CDR1 GTSNPN and CDR2 SVGIG (reference sequence). Trimming stripped 0 bases from V and 7 bases from J, with 4 bases between.

Points on this clone: Other DNA sequences in the sample encode the same CDR3. The chain uses TRBV2 and TRBJ2-2; D gene uncertain. Per germline, CDR1 SNHLY and CDR2 FYNNEI. The CDR3 length is 12 residues. V lost 5 bases to trimming and J lost 2 bases, with 3 bases between them. The CDR3 sequence: CASSQNTGELFF. CDR3 sequence (DNA): TGTGCCAGCAGTCAAAACACCGGGGAGCTGTTTTTT.

V usage is TRBV5-4 and J usage is TRBJ2-5; D gene ambiguous. Trimming shortened V by 4 bases and J by 7 bases, and 11 bases separated the two germline ends. This CDR3 contains 12 residues. Germline CDR1 and CDR2: SGHNT and YYREEE (reference sequence). CDR3 DNA: TGTGCCAGCAGCCCTGGGGTAGGGACCCAGTACTTC. Protein: CASSPGVGTQYF.

V usage is TRBV27 and J usage is TRBJ2-2, with 8 bases identical to TRBD2. The CDR3 extends over 16 amino acids. V trimming: 5 bases; J trimming: 6 bases; junction bases outside the gene matches: 11. Germline lookup yields CDR1 MNHEY and CDR2 SMNVEV (reference sequence). CDR3 region: CASSQWGLGRAGELFF. CDR3 sequence (DNA): TGTGCCAGCAGTCAGTGGGGACTAGGTCGGGCCGGGGAGCTGTTTTTT.

This clone has just one count. The sample carries other DNA sequences with the same CDR3. The rearrangement links TRBV5-1 to TRBJ1-3; weak D call: TRBD1 (6 bases). Trimming left V 3 bases short and J 2 bases short, with 9 bases between. There are 14 residues in the CDR3. The germline CDR1 and CDR2 sequences are SGHRS and YFSETQ. CDR3 sequence (DNA): TGCGCCAGCAGCTCGGACAGTGCTGGAAACACCATATATTTT. This gives the protein CASSSDSAGNTIYF.

The chain employs TRBV2 and TRBJ2-1; perhaps D is TRBD1 or TRBD2 (6 bases each). Trimming took 8 bases from V and 7 from J, leaving 12 bases between them. The CDR3 spans 12 residues. The germline gives CDR1 SNHLY, CDR2 FYNNEI. CDR3 amino acids: CASGGPGNEQFF. CDR3 DNA: TGTGCCAGCGGGGGGCCGGGAAATGAGCAGTTCTTC.

The rearrangement uses TRBV11-2 and TRBJ2-7; D remains unclear. Germline V gene lookup returns CDR1 SGHAT and CDR2 FQNNGV. Trimming pared 4 bases from V and 0 bases from J, leaving 13 bases between. This CDR3 contains 15 residues. The DNA of the CDR3 is TGTGCCAGCAGCTCACCAGACCGGGTCTCCTACGAGCAGTACTTC. It yields the protein CASSSPDRVSYEQYF.

This rearrangement joins TRBV6-6 to TRBJ2-2; 8 bases align to TRBD1. Germline lookup yields CDR1 MNHNY and CDR2 SVGAGI (reference sequence). After removal of 6 bases from V and 5 bases from J, the junction contained 5 bases not matched to a gene. The CDR3 has 14 amino acids. This CDR3 reads CASRQGAETGELFF. CDR3 coding DNA: TGTGCCAGCAGGCAGGGGGCCGAAACCGGGGAGCTGTTTTTT.

This chain links TRBV18 with TRBJ2-7; 9 nucleotides agree with TRBD2. The junction had 9 bases not matched to a gene; V was cut back by 2 bases and J by 4 bases. This CDR3 has 16 residues. CDR1 is KGHSH and CDR2 is LQKENI in the germline V gene. In nucleotides, the CDR3 is TGTGCCAGCTCACCAACCGGGACTAGCCTCGGGTACGAGCAGTACTTC. Protein: CASSPTGTSLGYEQYF.

The J gene is TRBJ2-7, the V gene TRBV19, with D unclear. V gave up 5 bases and J gave up 1 base, with 24 bases separating them. Per the germline V gene, CDR1 is LNHDA and CDR2 is SQIVND (reference sequence). The CDR3 runs to 18 residues. The CDR3, as DNA: TGTGCCAGTAGTGATCAGACCAGGACGGTCCAGAGTTCCTACGAGCAGTACTTC. This sequence encodes CASSDQTRTVQSSYEQYF.

The CDR3 DNA reads TGTGCCAGCAGGTTACAGGGTTACGAGCAGTACTTC. This gives the protein CASRLQGYEQYF. This chain links TRBV6-6 with TRBJ2-7, with a tentative D call TRBD1 (6 bases). Deletions cut 6 bases from V and 4 bases from J, with 10 bases between. This CDR3 contains 12 residues. Germline V lookup: CDR1 MNHNY, CDR2 SVGAGI (reference sequence).

J is TRBJ2-3 and V is TRBV15; D tentatively fits TRBD1 or TRBD2 (5 bases each). Trimming left V 2 bases short and J 8 bases short, with 23 bases between. This CDR3 is 17 amino acids long. Germline assignment: CDR1 LNHNV and CDR2 YYDKDF (reference sequence). The CDR3 loop reads CATSRTPRGRVSSTQYF. The CDR3 coding sequence is TGTGCCACCAGCAGAACCCCGAGGGGCAGGGTGTCTTCTACGCAGTATTTT.

The chain couples TRBV6-1 to TRBJ2-3, with D unresolved. The CDR3 sequence is 13 residues long. V gave up 8 bases and J gave up 3 bases, with 12 bases separating them. Germline V gives CDR1 MNHNS, CDR2 SASEGT. CDR3 residues: CASVRPATDTQYF. Here the CDR3 DNA reads TGTGCCAGCGTGAGGCCAGCAACAGATACGCAGTATTTT.

The chain uses TRBV5-6 and TRBJ1-4; the D gene is possibly TRBD1 (6 bases). Germline V gene lookup returns CDR1 SGHDT and CDR2 YYEEEE. Trimming stripped 4 bases from V and 5 bases from J, with 15 bases between. This CDR3 region has 15 residues. The CDR3 is CASSGIQGTNEKLFF. CDR3 in DNA: TGTGCCAGCAGCGGGATACAGGGAACAAATGAAAAACTGTTTTTT. The entire variable domain, with the rest obtained from reference TRBV5-6 and TRBJ1-4, is as follows: DAGVTQSPTHLIKTRGQQVTLRCSPKSGHDTVSWYQQALGQGPQFIFQYYEEEERQRGNFPDRFSGHQFPNYSSELNVNALLLGDSALYLCASSGIQGTNEKLFFGSGTQLSVL.

This clone was seen once. The chain links TRBV19 to TRBJ2-3; 9 bases match TRBD2. V was clipped by 7 bases and J by 8 bases; unmatched bases: 10. This CDR3 is built from 14 residues. Germline CDR1 LNHDA, CDR2 SQIVND (reference sequence). The CDR3 DNA follows: TGTGCCAGTATTTCTAGCGGGACTTCGACTACGCAGTATTTT. Residues: CASISSGTSTTQYF.

With regard to this clone: Other DNA sequences in this specimen translate into the identical CDR3. V is TRBV5-1 and J is TRBJ2-1; D not resolved. The CDR3 is 14 residues long. The germline V gene has CDR1 SGHRS and CDR2 YFSETQ. Trimming removed 2 bases from V and 0 bases from J, with 6 bases in between. The CDR3 DNA reads as TGCGCCAGCAGCTTAGAGGCCTCCTACAATGAGCAGTTCTTC. Translating it yields CASSLEASYNEQFF. The whole variable domain, remainder taken from reference TRBV5-1 and TRBJ2-1, is KAGVTQTPRYLIKTRGQQVTLSCSPISGHRSVSWYQQTPGQGLQFLFEYFSETQRNKGNFPGRFSGRQFSNSRSEMNVSTLELGDSALYLCASSLEASYNEQFFGPGTRLTVL.

This chain links TRBV19 with TRBJ1-2; D uncertain. The CDR3 runs 16 residues. Trimming left V 3 bases short and J 1 base short, with 15 bases between. From germline, CDR1 is LNHDA and CDR2 SQIVND (reference sequence). The CDR3 DNA follows: TGTGCCAGTAGTATTGTTCTCCTTGGTGGTAACTATGGCTACACCTTC. Its translation is CASSIVLLGGNYGYTF.

V usage is TRBV14 and J usage is TRBJ2-7; D is perhaps TRBD1 or TRBD2 (5 bases each). The V end was cut by 6 bases, the J end by 0 bases, with 9 bases between. Germline CDR1 is SGHDN and CDR2 is FVKESK. The CDR3 has 13 amino acids. The CDR3 reads CASRGRDSYEQYF. The CDR3 nucleotides read TGTGCCAGCAGGGGACGGGACTCCTACGAGCAGTACTTC.

The chain has TRBV6-1 and TRBJ1-1; 8 bases line up with TRBD1. The germline V gene encodes CDR1 MNHNS and CDR2 SASEGT. With V trimmed by 5 bases and J by 4 bases, 3 bases remained unmatched. The CDR3 is 13 residues long. DNA of the CDR3: TGTGCCAGCAGTCAGGGGGCCGGCACTGAAGCTTTCTTT. Its protein is CASSQGAGTEAFF.

The gene calls are TRBV19 and TRBJ2-2; no clear D gene. Trimming removed 3 bases at V and 7 bases at J, with 6 bases between. The germline V gene encodes CDR1 LNHDA and CDR2 SQIVND (reference sequence). The CDR3 is 12 residues long. The CDR3 coding sequence is TGTGCCAGTAGTATCCATCTCGGGGAGCTGTTTTTT. Encoded protein: CASSIHLGELFF.

This clone has only a few counts. This chain links TRBV19 with TRBJ1-1, with D perhaps TRBD1 (5 bases). From germline, CDR1 is LNHDA and CDR2 SQIVND (reference sequence). Trimming left V 5 bases short and J 7 bases short, with 23 bases between. The length of the CDR3 is 16 residues. This chain's CDR3 is CASSLNPLDRTLEAFF. The CDR3 bases are TGTGCCAGTAGTCTTAATCCCCTAGACAGAACCCTTGAAGCTTTCTTT.